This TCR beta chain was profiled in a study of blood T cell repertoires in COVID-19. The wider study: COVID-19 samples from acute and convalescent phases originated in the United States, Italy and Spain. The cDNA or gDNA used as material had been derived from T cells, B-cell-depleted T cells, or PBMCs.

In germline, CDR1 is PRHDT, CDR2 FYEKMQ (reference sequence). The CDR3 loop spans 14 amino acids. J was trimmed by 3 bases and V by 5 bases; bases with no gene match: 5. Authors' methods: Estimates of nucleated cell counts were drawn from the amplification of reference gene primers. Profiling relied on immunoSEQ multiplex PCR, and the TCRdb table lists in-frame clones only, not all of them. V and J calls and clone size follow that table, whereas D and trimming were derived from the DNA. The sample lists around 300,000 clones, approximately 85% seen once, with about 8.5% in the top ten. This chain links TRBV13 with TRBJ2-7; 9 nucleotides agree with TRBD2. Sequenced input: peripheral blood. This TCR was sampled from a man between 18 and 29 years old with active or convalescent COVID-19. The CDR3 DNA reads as TGTGCCAGCAGCCCGAGGCGGGGGGGCTACGAGCAGTACTTC. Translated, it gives CASSPRRGGYEQYF.